The T cell receptor (beta chain) under discussion was sequenced for a study of blood T cell repertoires in COVID-19 (dated by TCRdb to the early 2020s). Study-level background: Samples covering the acute and convalescent phases of COVID-19 were provided by collaborators in the United States, Italy and Spain. The prospective study material was composed of cDNA or gDNA derived from T cells, B-cell-depleted T cells, or PBMCs. Subjects who had been exposed to COVID-19, were actively infected with it, or had recovered from it provided the deeply sampled blood TCRbeta repertoires that made up the dataset. The repertoires were released in a freely available public database meant as a resource for research on the immune response to SARS-CoV-2. The samples were drawn from two sources: the first 160 participants of the ongoing ImmuneRACE study, and 1,000 to 1,500 subjects contributed by 6 global collaborators. A de-identified subject ID, COVID-19 status, age in years and sex were almost always included in the sample metadata. HLA class I and class II types, where available, came from metadata supplied by the sample provider rather than from assay-based typing.

Reading the germline V gene gives CDR1 MNHNS and CDR2 SASEGT. The CDR3 contains 15 residues, cysteine and phenylalanine counted. The entry retains the CDR3 DNA only, 45 bases that are in frame from base 1. V and J lose 2 bases and 7 bases, and a span of 15 bases separates them. Collaborating institutions collected whole blood in K2EDTA tubes following their own protocols. For TCRbeta analysis, collaborator samples were shipped as frozen whole blood, as isolated PBMCs, or as DNA extracted from either sample type. TCRbeta CDR3 regions were amplified from genomic DNA using the immunoSEQ Assay, a bias-controlled multiplex PCR. The paper's processing steps were these. Nucleated cell counts per sample were estimated from amplification of reference gene primers within the assay. To quantify the absolute abundance of each unique TCRbeta CDR3 rearrangement, sequence reads were collapsed and filtered. For each sample, productive Simpson clonality was calculated by taking the square root of Simpson's diversity index across productive rearrangements. The source is immuneACCESS, and TCRdb retained only in-frame sequences with V and J called. Part of the clones is not carried over; for the studies checked, unresolved V genes explain less than half of this, and the remainder is unexplained. V, J and clone size derive from that table, while D and trimming were established from the DNA sequence. This sample is represented by 150,000 to 200,000 clones; roughly 86% of them were singletons. The leading ten clones occupy about 3.5% of the sample.

What the work shows at the level of the full study, not this receptor alone: The quantity of clinical and demographic metadata differed by source and by participant and was supplied without curation.

Turning to this clone: What antigen it recognizes has not been identified. Base quality data are lacking; no much larger clone is found one base away.

Sequencing was done on a sample of peripheral blood. The TCR was taken from a man between 65 and 85 years old with acute or convalescent COVID-19. The rearrangement combines TRBV6-1 with TRBJ1-5; the best D guess is TRBD1, with 5 bases matching. The CDR3 protein: CASSELVGVGQPQHF. The DNA sequence reads TGTGCCAGCAGTGAATTGGTAGGGGTGGGGCAGCCCCAGCATTTT.